Presented here are 3 T cell receptor beta chains from one specimen sequenced in a study of T cell responses to AZD1222 COVID-19 vaccine. Only in-frame clones appear in the TCRdb table, and some are missing; sequencing was by immunoSEQ multiplex PCR. In the table there are about 99,000 clones, nearly 90% of which are singletons. Source: peripheral blood, taken on day 0 of AZD1222 vaccination. The source is an adult in good health.

CDR3 coding DNA: TGTGCCACCAGCAGGGGGGCTAACTATGGCTACACCTTC. Its protein product is CATSRGANYGYTF. This chain links TRBV24-1 with TRBJ1-2, with 7 bases that match TRBD1. CDR3 length: 13 residues. The germline V gene has CDR1 KGHDR and CDR2 SFDVKD. J was trimmed by 0 bases and V by 7 bases; bases with no gene match: 1.

On this clone: Its ends do not fully match the called genes, so a read error is possible. The V and J genes are TRBV5-1 and TRBJ2-1; 9 positions match TRBD2. CDR3 size: 16 residues. CDR1 and CDR2 from the germline V gene are SGHRS and YFSETQ. The CDR3 loop is CASSLDGREGYNEQFF. The CDR3 bases are TGTGCCAGCAGCTTGGATGGGCGGGAGGGGTACAATGAGCAGTTCTTC.

This clone has more than one count but fewer than ten. The chain recombines TRBV15 with TRBJ2-1; tentatively, D is TRBD1 or TRBD2 (6 bases each). V was cut by 3 bases and J by 5 bases, with 14 bases left in between. The germline gives CDR1 LNHNV, CDR2 YYDKDF (reference sequence). The CDR3 is made up of 15 amino acids. Here the CDR3 reads CATSSYGGDNNEQFF. DNA of the CDR3: TGTGCCACCAGCAGCTACGGGGGCGATAACAATGAGCAGTTCTTC.